The 13 T cell receptor beta chains below all came from one sample that was sequenced in a study of T cells expressing NK-cell markers. TCRdb re-called the 5' RACE reads and shows each CDR3 protein once, DNA omitted. This listing includes over 100,000 distinct CDR3 sequences. The sample was blood T cells: a sorted CD56 or NKG2C T cell subset, CD4+ or CD8+ T cells, or bulk PBMC T cells (not recorded which). The receptors were sampled from a woman aged 18 to 75 in good health.

This chain joins TRBV7-9 and TRBJ2-5; there is no DNA to check the TCRdb D call of TRBD2. The germline gives CDR1 SEHNR, CDR2 FQNEAQ (reference sequence). CDR3 size: 17 residues. The chain's CDR3 is CASSPRLAGGDGETQYF.

The chain links TRBV20-1 to TRBJ2-7; as DNA is missing, the TRBD1 call by TCRdb cannot be tested. CDR3 size: 15 residues. Looked up from germline, CDR1 is DFQATT and CDR2 is SNEGSKA (reference sequence). The CDR3 sequence is CSARDPGQGAREQYF.

The chain uses TRBV27 and TRBJ2-3; no DNA is available, so the TRBD2 call from TCRdb remains unchecked. CDR1 and CDR2 (germline): MNHEY, SMNVEV (reference sequence). CDR3 length: 18 residues. CDR3 amino acids: CASSLSHLLAASTDTQYF.

The chain is built from TRBV29-1 and TRBJ2-1; TCRdb names TRBD2, which stays unverified in the absence of DNA. This CDR3 has 12 residues. The V gene's germline CDR1 is SQVTM and CDR2 ANQGSEA. This CDR3 reads CSVDPRLAGNYF.

This chain uses TRBV24-1 with TRBJ1-2. The germline CDR1 and CDR2 sequences are KGHDR and SFDVKD. The CDR3 runs 14 residues. CDR3 sequence: CATSDPSRTYGYTF.

The chain employs TRBV9 and TRBJ1-2. The CDR3 has 15 residues. Per germline, CDR1 SGDLS and CDR2 YYNGEE. This CDR3 is CASSAGRVGWDGYTF.

The V gene is TRBV5-1, the J gene TRBJ2-7. The CDR3 loop spans 13 amino acids. Per the germline V gene, CDR1 is SGHRS and CDR2 is YFSETQ. The CDR3 sequence: CASSLWQDNAQYF.

The chain uses TRBV7-2 and TRBJ1-6; TCRdb selects TRBD1, and the lack of DNA leaves this call unchecked. From germline, CDR1 is SGHTA and CDR2 FQGNSA. The CDR3 is 15 amino acids. This CDR3 is CASSHRVFGGSPLHF. Full variable domain (missing parts from reference TRBV7-2 and TRBJ1-6): GAGVSQSPSNKVTEKGKDVELRCDPISGHTALYWYRQSLGQGLEFLIYFQGNSAPDKSGLPSDRFSAERTGGSVSTLTIQRTQQEDSAVYLCASSHRVFGGSPLHFGNGTRLTVT.

The chain carries TRBV19 and TRBJ1-2. The CDR3 has 14 residues. Germline-derived CDR1 and CDR2 are LNHDA and SQIVND (reference sequence). This chain's CDR3 is CASSIPNVGHGYTF.

The rearrangement links TRBV19 to TRBJ2-3; the D call of TRBD1 rests on TCRdb alone, since no DNA is present to check it. Germline V gene lookup returns CDR1 LNHDA and CDR2 SQIVND (reference sequence). The CDR3 is 17 amino acids. CDR3 in amino acids: CATSIGPGGISTDTQYF.

V and J are TRBV19 and TRBJ2-1. The CDR3 is 12 residues long. Germline V lookup: CDR1 LNHDA, CDR2 SQIVND (reference sequence). CDR3 protein: CASSITGNEQFF.

The CDR3 sequence is CASSGIRGNEQFF. The V gene is TRBV19, the J gene TRBJ2-1. Germline V gene data show CDR1 as LNHDA and CDR2 as SQIVND (reference sequence). This CDR3 region has 13 residues. The complete variable domain, with remaining parts taken from reference TRBV19 and TRBJ2-1, reads DGGITQSPKYLFRKEGQNVTLSCEQNLNHDAMYWYRQDPGQGLRLIYYSQIVNDFQKGDIAEGYSVSREKKESFPLTVTSAQKNPTAFYLCASSGIRGNEQFFGPGTRLTVL.

The rearrangement links TRBV19 to TRBJ2-7; TCRdb returns TRBD2, unconfirmable since there is no DNA. This CDR3 is built from 15 residues. CDR1 and CDR2 from the germline V gene are LNHDA and SQIVND (reference sequence). CDR3 sequence: CASTSALGSPYEQYF.